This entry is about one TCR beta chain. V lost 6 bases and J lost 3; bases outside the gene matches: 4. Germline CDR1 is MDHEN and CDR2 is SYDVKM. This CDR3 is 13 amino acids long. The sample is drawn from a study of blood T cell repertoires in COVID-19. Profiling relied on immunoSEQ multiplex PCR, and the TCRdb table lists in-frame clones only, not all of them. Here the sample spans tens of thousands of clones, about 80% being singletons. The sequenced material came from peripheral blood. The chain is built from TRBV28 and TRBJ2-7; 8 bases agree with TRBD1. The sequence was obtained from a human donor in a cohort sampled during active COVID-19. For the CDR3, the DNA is TGTGCCAGCAGAGGACAGGGAGGCTACGAGCAGTACTTC. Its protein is CASRGQGGYEQYF. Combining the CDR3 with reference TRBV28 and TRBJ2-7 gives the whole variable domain DVKVTQSSRYLVKRTGEKVFLECVQDMDHENMFWYRQDPGLGLRLIYFSYDVKMKEKGDIPEGYSVSREKKERFSLILESASTNQTSMYLCASRGQGGYEQYFGPGTRLTVT.